Below are 2 T cell receptor beta chains sequenced from a single sample in a study of blood T cell repertoires in COVID-19. Clones were sequenced by immunoSEQ multiplex PCR, and TCRdb holds only the in-frame ones, with some missing. The data contain fewer than 250,000 clones, 70% to 90% of them seen just once; the ten biggest clones take up approximately 8.6%. Sequenced input: PBMCs or T cells enriched from blood (not recorded which). Receptor source: a woman between 45 and 60 years old with acute COVID-19.

J is TRBJ1-1 and V is TRBV27, with D perhaps TRBD1 (6 bases). The CDR3 extends over 16 amino acids. Trimming removed 6 bases at V and 0 bases at J, with 17 bases between. Germline V CDR1 and CDR2: MNHEY, SMNVEV (reference sequence). The CDR3 nucleotides are TGTGCCAGCAGATCGGGGGGCTGGATCATGAACACTGAAGCTTTCTTT. Encoded protein: CASRSGGWIMNTEAFF.

This CDR3 is CASTPRRGRIEQFF. In DNA, the CDR3 is TGTGCCAGCACCCCCAGGAGGGGGCGGATTGAGCAGTTCTTC. The chain links TRBV6-5 to TRBJ2-1; TRBD1 is a possible D gene (7 bases). The ends were cut back, 7 bases at V and 9 bases at J, with 19 bases in the middle. The CDR3 loop spans 14 amino acids. Germline CDR1 is MNHEY and CDR2 is SVGAGI.